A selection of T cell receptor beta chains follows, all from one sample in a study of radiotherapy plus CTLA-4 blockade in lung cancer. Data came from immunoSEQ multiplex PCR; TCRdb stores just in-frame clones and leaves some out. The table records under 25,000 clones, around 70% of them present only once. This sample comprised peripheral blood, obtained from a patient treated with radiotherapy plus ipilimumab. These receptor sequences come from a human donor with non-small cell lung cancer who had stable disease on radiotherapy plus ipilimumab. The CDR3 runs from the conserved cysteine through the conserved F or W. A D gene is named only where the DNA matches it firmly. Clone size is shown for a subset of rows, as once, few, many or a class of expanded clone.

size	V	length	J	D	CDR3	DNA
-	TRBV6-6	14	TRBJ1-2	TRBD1	CASKGGQANYGYTF	TGTGCCAGCAAGGGCGGACAGGCTAACTATGGCTACACCTTC
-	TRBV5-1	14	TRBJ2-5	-	CASSLEGLQETQYF	TGCGCCAGCAGCTTGGAAGGACTCCAAGAGACCCAGTACTTC
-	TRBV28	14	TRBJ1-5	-	CASSPWRGAQPQHF	TGTGCCAGCAGTCCATGGAGGGGTGCGCAGCCCCAGCATTTT
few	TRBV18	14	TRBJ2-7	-	CASSPPGYGGEQYF	TGTGCCAGCTCACCACCGGGGTACGGAGGCGAGCAGTACTTC
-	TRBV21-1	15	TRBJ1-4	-	CASSKEGPRNEKLFF	TGTGCCAGCAGCAAAGAGGGACCGAGAAATGAAAAACTGTTTTTT
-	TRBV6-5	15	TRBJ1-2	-	CASSYNRGPGYGYTF	TGTGCCAGCAGTTACAATCGGGGGCCGGGCTATGGCTACACCTTC
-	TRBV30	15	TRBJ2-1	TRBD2	CAWSFHSGRRNEQFF	TGTGCCTGGAGTTTTCATAGCGGGAGGCGGAATGAGCAGTTCTTC
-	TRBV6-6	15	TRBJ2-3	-	CASSPRGSGTDTQYF	TGTGCCAGCAGTCCGAGGGGTTCTGGCACAGATACGCAGTATTTT
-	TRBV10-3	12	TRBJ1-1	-	CAISALAVEAFF	TGTGCCATCAGTGCCCTAGCGGTTGAAGCTTTCTTT
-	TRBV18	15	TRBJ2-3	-	CASSTFGDIADTQYF	TGTGCCAGCTCAACTTTCGGGGACATAGCAGATACGCAGTATTTT
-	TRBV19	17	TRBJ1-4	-	CASSSNRAKGSNEKLFF	TGTGCCAGTAGTTCGAACAGGGCAAAGGGGTCTAATGAAAAACTGTTTTTT
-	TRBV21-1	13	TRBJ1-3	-	CASSKSGGNTIYF	TGTGCCAGCAGCAAATCGGGGGGAAACACCATATATTTT
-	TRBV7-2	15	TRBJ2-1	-	CASSLEAGTMYEQFF	TGTGCCAGCAGCTTAGAAGCCGGGACAATGTATGAGCAGTTCTTC
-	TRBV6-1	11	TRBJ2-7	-	CASSDTIEQYF	TGTGCCAGCAGTGACACGATCGAGCAGTACTTC
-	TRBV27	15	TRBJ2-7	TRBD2	CASSLFGGSRYEQYF	TGTGCCAGCAGTTTATTCGGCGGGAGCCGCTACGAGCAGTACTTC
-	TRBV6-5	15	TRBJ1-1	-	CASSYAPGSNTEAFF	TGTGCCAGCAGTTACGCCCCAGGGTCGAACACTGAAGCTTTCTTT
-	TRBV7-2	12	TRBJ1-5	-	CASSLRGQPQHF	TGTGCCAGCAGCCTCAGGGGTCAGCCCCAGCATTTT
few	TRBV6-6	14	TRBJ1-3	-	CASSYQLSRNTIYF	TGTGCCAGCAGTTACCAATTATCTAGAAACACCATATATTTT
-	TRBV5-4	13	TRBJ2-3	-	CASSFSLAALQYF	TGTGCCAGCAGCTTCTCTTTAGCGGCCCTACAGTATTTT
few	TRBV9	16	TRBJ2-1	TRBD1	CASSQGQGAIADEQFF	TGTGCCAGCAGCCAGGGACAGGGGGCGATCGCCGATGAGCAGTTCTTC
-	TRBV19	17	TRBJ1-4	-	CASSIGGFSATNEKLFF	TGTGCCAGTAGTATAGGTGGGTTTTCGGCAACTAATGAAAAACTGTTTTTT
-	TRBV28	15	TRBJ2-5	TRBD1	CASSLIGQGAGEQYF	TGTGCCAGCAGTCTTATCGGGCAGGGGGCCGGAGAGCAGTACTTC
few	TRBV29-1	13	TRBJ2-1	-	CSVSLSYGDEQFF	TGCAGCGTTTCCTTGTCTTACGGGGATGAGCAGTTCTTC
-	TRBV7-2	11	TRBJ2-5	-	CASSLSETQYF	TGTGCCAGCAGCTTATCAGAGACCCAGTACTTC
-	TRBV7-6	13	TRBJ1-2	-	CASSLAAGPGYTF	TGTGCCAGCAGCTTAGCGGCAGGGCCAGGCTACACCTTC
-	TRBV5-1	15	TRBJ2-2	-	CASSFQTANTGELFF	TGCGCCAGCAGCTTTCAGACTGCGAACACCGGGGAGCTGTTTTTT
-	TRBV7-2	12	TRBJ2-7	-	CASSLAYYEQYF	TGTGCCAGCAGCTTAGCGTATTACGAGCAGTACTTC
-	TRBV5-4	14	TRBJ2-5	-	CASSLFADQETQYF	TGTGCCAGCAGCTTGTTTGCCGACCAAGAGACCCAGTACTTC